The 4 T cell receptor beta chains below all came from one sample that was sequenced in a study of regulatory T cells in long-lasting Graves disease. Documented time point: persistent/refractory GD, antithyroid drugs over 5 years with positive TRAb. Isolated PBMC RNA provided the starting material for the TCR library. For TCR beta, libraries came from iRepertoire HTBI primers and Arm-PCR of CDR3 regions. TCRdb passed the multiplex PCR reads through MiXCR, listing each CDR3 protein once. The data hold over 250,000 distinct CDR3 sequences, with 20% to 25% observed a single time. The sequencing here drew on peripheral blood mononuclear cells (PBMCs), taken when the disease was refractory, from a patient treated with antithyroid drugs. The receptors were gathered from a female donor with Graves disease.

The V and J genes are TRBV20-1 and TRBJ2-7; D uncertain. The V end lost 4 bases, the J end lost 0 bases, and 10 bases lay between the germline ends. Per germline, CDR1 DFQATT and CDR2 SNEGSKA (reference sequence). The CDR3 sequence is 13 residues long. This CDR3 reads CSANRQPSYEQYF. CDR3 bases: TGCAGTGCTAACCGGCAGCCCTCCTACGAGCAGTACTTC.

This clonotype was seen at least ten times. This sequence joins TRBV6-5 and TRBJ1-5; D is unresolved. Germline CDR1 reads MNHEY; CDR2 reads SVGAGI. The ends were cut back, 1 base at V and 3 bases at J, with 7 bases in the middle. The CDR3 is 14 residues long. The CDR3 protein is CASSYLGPNQPQHF. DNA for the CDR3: TGTGCCAGCAGTTACTTGGGCCCCAATCAGCCCCAGCATTTT.

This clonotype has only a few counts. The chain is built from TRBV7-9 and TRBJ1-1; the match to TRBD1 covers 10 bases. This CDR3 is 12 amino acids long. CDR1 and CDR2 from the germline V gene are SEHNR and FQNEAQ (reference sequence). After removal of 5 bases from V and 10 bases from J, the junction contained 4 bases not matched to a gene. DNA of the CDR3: TGTGCCAGCAGCGACAGGGGGCTCGGAGCTTTCTTT. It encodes CASSDRGLGAFF. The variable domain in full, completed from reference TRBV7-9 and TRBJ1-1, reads DTGVSQNPRHKITKRGQNVTFRCDPISEHNRLYWYRQTLGQGPEFLTYFQNEAQLEKSRLLSDRFSAERPKGSFSTLEIQRTEQGDSAMYLCASSDRGLGAFFGQGTRLTVV.

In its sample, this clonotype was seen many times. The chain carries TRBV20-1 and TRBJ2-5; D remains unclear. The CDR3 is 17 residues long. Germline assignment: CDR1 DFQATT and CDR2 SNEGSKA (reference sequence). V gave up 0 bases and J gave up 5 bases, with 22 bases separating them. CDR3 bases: TGCAGTGCTAGAGATCGGCGCTCACCAGAAAGAAGGGAGACCCAGTACTTC. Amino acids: CSARDRRSPERRETQYF.